This TCR beta chain is drawn from a study of T-cell memory formation after mild COVID-19 (dated by TCRdb to the early 2020s). Some background on the complete study: TCR sequence clusters from the two donors were found to be largely donor specific. In a couple of donors, T-cell clones that expanded and contracted after mild COVID-19 were followed by sequencing TCRalpha and TCRbeta repertoires longitudinally. The cohort comprised two young, previously healthy adult volunteers, one female and one male.

The reads were generated on an Illumina NovaSeq 6000. Using 5'RACE with constant-segment primers, TCRalpha and TCRbeta cDNA libraries were constructed, with sample barcodes and unique molecular identifiers added in the process. RNA was extracted from every sample with Trizol reagent. Library amplification was performed in two PCR steps, and a second sample barcode and Illumina TruSeq adapters were introduced in the second step. Libraries were sequenced on an Illumina NovaSeq with 2 x 150 bp paired-end reads. The authors' analysis ran thus. The reads were demultiplexed and collapsed into UMI-guided consensus sequences using migec v1.2.7. Using mixcr v2.1.11, UMI consensuses were aligned to TRA and TRB V and J templates and then assembled into clonotypes. A clonotype was counted as expanded or contracted only if both edgeR and NoisET called the change significant, with noise models trained on biological replicates. edgeR calls used a false discovery rate-adjusted p below 0.01 and a log2 fold-change threshold of 1. As an exploratory analysis of dynamics, max-normalized trajectories of the 1000 most abundant clonotypes were examined with PCA combined with hierarchical clustering. Each responding clone was given a CD4 or CD8 phenotype based on the CD4+ and CD8+ repertoires, which had been sequenced separately. The public sequencing data were trimmed at Q25 with fastp and processed into clonotypes with MiXCR by TCRdb, which kept only in-frame beta chains. Merged by CDR3 protein, the rows form single entries marked with the most common genes and DNA. The V and J calls come from TCRdb's annotation, not from the publication. The table for this sample lists tens of thousands of distinct CDR3 sequences; more than 20% of them were counted only once. The ten most abundant clones make up approximately 1.4% of the sample.

PBMCs were isolated by Ficoll-Paque density gradient centrifugation. The CDR3 measures 16 amino acids from cysteine to phenylalanine. Of the read, only the CDR3 DNA is kept; its 48 bases are in frame from base 1. V trim: 5 bases; J trim: 2 bases; unmatched bases: 9. CDR1 SQVTM and CDR2 ANQGSEA were looked up in the germline V gene. The table lists this clonotype with many counts. This clone's antigen is unknown. Per-base quality was not reported, and no clone a single base away is much larger than it. Study-wide conclusions, independent of this receptor: SARS-CoV-2 specificity of the second-wave clones peaking on day 37 was not confirmed. Some responding clones were found in pre-infection memory, which suggests that pre-existing cross-reactive memory T cells took part in the SARS-CoV-2 response. Contracting CD4+ clones were located mainly in the CM and EM memory subsets, whereas CD8+ clones were found to be enriched in EMRA. The study covered only a couple of mild cases, and larger cohorts including severe cases with pre-infection samples were considered necessary. Clones that contracted from day 15 to 85 showed balanced CD4/CD8 phenotypes, whereas a second wave of clones that expanded from day 15 to 37 leaned towards CD4+.

This TCR derives from an adult who had mild COVID-19 (a few samples of this study predate the infection). The sample titles of this study are shuffled in the database, so cell type and time point are left out. The chain was built from TRBV29-1 and TRBJ2-7, with 13 bases aligning to TRBD2. The material sequenced was PBMCs or a T cell subset sorted from them (not recorded which). The CDR3 sequence is CSVIRLTSGRTYEQYF. The bases are TGCAGCGTTATCAGACTGACTAGCGGGAGGACCTACGAGCAGTACTTC.